The 17 T cell receptor beta chains below all came from one sample that was sequenced in a study of cytomegalovirus exposure and HLA in healthy donors. A multiplex PCR was run with 60 Vbeta primers and 13 Jbeta primers. Measured with immunoSEQ multiplex PCR; TCRdb has only the in-frame clones, and not every one. The sample lists roughly 160,000 clones, roughly four fifths occurring once. Specimen: PBMCs. Receptors were obtained from a middle-aged man in good health and CMV-seropositive.

V is TRBV29-1 and J is TRBJ2-7; D uncertain. The CDR3 is 10 amino acids. The V end lost 5 bases, the J end lost 7 bases, and 9 bases lay between the germline ends. Per germline, CDR1 SQVTM and CDR2 ANQGSEA. The CDR3 DNA sequence: TGCAGCGTTATTATCGAGGAGCAGTACTTC. Its translation is CSVIIEEQYF.

The chain recombines TRBV5-1 with TRBJ2-3; TRBD2 matches 9 bases. V lost 2 bases, J lost 5 bases, and 6 bases stayed unmatched. Germline V gene data show CDR1 as SGHRS and CDR2 as YFSETQ. The CDR3 contains 15 residues. The CDR3 nucleotides are TGCGCCAGCAGCTTCGCGGGGGGGTTGAAAGATACGCAGTATTTT. Translating gives CASSFAGGLKDTQYF.

The chain uses TRBV11-1 and TRBJ2-7, with 8 positions matching TRBD1. The trim removed 4 bases at V and 0 bases at J, leaving 2 bases unmatched. CDR3 size: 14 residues. Germline assignment: CDR1 SGHAT and CDR2 FQDESV (reference sequence). Here the CDR3 reads CASSSGQVSYEQYF. The DNA of the CDR3 is TGTGCCAGCAGCTCGGGACAGGTCTCCTACGAGCAGTACTTC. The full variable domain, in which reference TRBV11-1 and TRBJ2-7 provide the parts outside the CDR3, is EAEVAQSPRYKITEKSQAVAFWCDPISGHATLYWYRQILGQGPELLVQFQDESVVDDSQLPKDRFSAERLKGVDSTLKIQPAELGDSAMYLCASSSGQVSYEQYFGPGTRLTVT.

V is TRBV28 and J is TRBJ2-7; TRBD1 aligns across 7 bases. With V trimmed by 6 bases and J by 8 bases, 7 bases remained unmatched. Germline-derived CDR1 and CDR2 are MDHEN and SYDVKM. This CDR3 spans 12 amino acids. The CDR3 here is CASRGQVVKQYF. The DNA of the CDR3 is TGTGCCAGCAGAGGACAGGTTGTTAAGCAGTACTTC.

This clone was observed a single time. The chain employs TRBV6-5 and TRBJ2-7, with 10 bases lining up with TRBD1. This CDR3 region has 15 residues. Unmatched junction bases numbered 6, after V lost 2 bases and J lost 5 bases. From germline, CDR1 is MNHEY and CDR2 SVGAGI. CDR3 in amino acids: CASSYGGTGANEQYF. CDR3 nucleotide sequence: TGTGCCAGCAGTTACGGGGGGACAGGGGCAAACGAGCAGTACTTC.

The chain uses TRBV28 and TRBJ2-2; the D gene is possibly TRBD2 (6 bases). The germline V gene has CDR1 MDHEN and CDR2 SYDVKM. The CDR3 length is 14 residues. Trimming took off 6 bases at V and 6 bases at J, with 14 bases between the two ends. CDR3 bases: TGTGCCAGCAGGAAAGGAGGGGCCTCCGGGGAGCTGTTTTTT. Protein product: CASRKGGASGELFF.

The chain joins TRBV19 to TRBJ1-6; TRBD1 matches at 7 bases. J lost 9 bases, V lost 2 bases, and 7 bases had no gene match. There are 15 residues in the CDR3. Germline lookup yields CDR1 LNHDA and CDR2 SQIVND (reference sequence). CDR3 nucleotides: TGTGCCAGTAGTATAATGACAGGGAGTAGTTCACCCCTCCACTTT. Translation gives CASSIMTGSSSPLHF. The full variable domain, rest sourced from reference TRBV19 and TRBJ1-6, is DGGITQSPKYLFRKEGQNVTLSCEQNLNHDAMYWYRQDPGQGLRLIYYSQIVNDFQKGDIAEGYSVSREKKESFPLTVTSAQKNPTAFYLCASSIMTGSSSPLHFGNGTRLTVT.

J is TRBJ1-4 and V is TRBV6-1; D call uncertain. The V and J ends lost 8 bases and 0 bases respectively, with 4 bases between them. CDR1 is MNHNS and CDR2 is SASEGT in the germline V gene. The CDR3 is 12 amino acids. The CDR3 nucleotides read TGTGCCAGCCTTGCAACTAATGAAAAACTGTTTTTT. It yields the protein CASLATNEKLFF.

The J gene is TRBJ2-3, the V gene TRBV6-6; tentatively, D is TRBD1 (5 bases). CDR1 MNHNY and CDR2 SVGAGI come from the germline V gene (reference sequence). Trimming took 2 bases from V and 4 from J, leaving 16 bases between them. The CDR3 length is 16 residues. The CDR3 nucleotides are TGTGCCAGCAGTTACCGAGACAGACCATTATCAGATACGCAGTATTTT. Its protein product is CASSYRDRPLSDTQYF.

The rearrangement joins TRBV7-2 to TRBJ1-2; D perhaps matches TRBD1 (5 bases). Deletions cut 5 bases from V and 4 bases from J, with 29 bases between. This CDR3 has 19 amino acids. Germline V gene sequence: CDR1 SGHTA, CDR2 FQGNSA. The CDR3 spells CASSQTYQGRGASGYGYTF. DNA for the CDR3: TGTGCCAGCAGCCAAACATACCAGGGTCGCGGGGCGTCTGGCTATGGCTACACCTTC.

J is TRBJ1-2 and V is TRBV27, with no clear D. The germline V gene encodes CDR1 MNHEY and CDR2 SMNVEV (reference sequence). Trimming left V 6 bases short and J 7 bases short, with 18 bases between. There are 14 residues in the CDR3. The CDR3 here is CASSRTVLTGGYTF. The CDR3 nucleotides read TGTGCCAGCAGCCGAACGGTCCTCACGGGTGGCTACACCTTC.

V and J are TRBV19 and TRBJ2-7; 8 bases are shared with TRBD2. The CDR3 is made up of 14 amino acids. V lost 3 bases to trimming and J lost 3 bases; unmatched junction nucleotides: 4. CDR1 and CDR2 (germline): LNHDA, SQIVND (reference sequence). The CDR3 region is CASSIGTRDYEQYF. The DNA for the CDR3 is TGTGCCAGTAGTATCGGGACTAGGGACTACGAGCAGTACTTC.

The rearrangement links TRBV27 to TRBJ2-5, with D possibly being TRBD1 (5 bases). This CDR3 is 14 amino acids long. CDR1 and CDR2 (germline): MNHEY, SMNVEV (reference sequence). With 3 bases removed from V and 3 bases from J, the gap between germline ends came to 11 bases. CDR3 loop: CASSFSGKKETQYF. In DNA form, the CDR3 reads TGTGCCAGCAGTTTTTCAGGGAAAAAAGAGACCCAGTACTTC.

The chain couples TRBV5-1 to TRBJ2-3, with 8 positions matching TRBD1. Germline trimming cut 7 bases from V and 9 bases from J; bases unmatched to any gene: 13. CDR3 size: 14 residues. CDR1 and CDR2 (germline): SGHRS, YFSETQ. The CDR3 sequence is CASLKDRELDTQYF. The DNA of the CDR3 is TGCGCCAGCTTAAAGGACAGGGAATTGGACACGCAGTATTTT. Using reference TRBV5-1 and TRBJ2-3 for the parts outside the CDR3, the full variable domain is KAGVTQTPRYLIKTRGQQVTLSCSPISGHRSVSWYQQTPGQGLQFLFEYFSETQRNKGNFPGRFSGRQFSNSRSEMNVSTLELGDSALYLCASLKDRELDTQYFGPGTRLTVL.

Details on this clone: One end of the junction fails to match germline, which may point to a read error. Other DNA sequences of this sample code for an identical CDR3. The gene calls are TRBV6-5 and TRBJ2-7; weak D call: TRBD1 (6 bases). The CDR3 totals 12 residues. In germline, CDR1 is MNHEY, CDR2 SVGAGI. This CDR3 reads CASSYAGDEQYF. CDR3 DNA: TGCGCCAGCAGTTACGCAGGGGACGAGCAGTACTTC.

V usage is TRBV7-8 and J usage is TRBJ1-1; 9 nucleotides match TRBD1. This CDR3 is built from 13 residues. From germline, CDR1 is SGHVS and CDR2 FQNEAQ. V trimming: 1 base; J trimming: 8 bases; junction bases outside the gene matches: 2. The CDR3, as DNA: TGTGCCAGCAGCTTAGAAGGGACAGGGGAAGCTTTCTTT. As protein: CASSLEGTGEAFF.

The chain combines TRBV5-8 with TRBJ2-5, with a possible D match to TRBD2 (7 bases). Trimming removed 0 bases at V and 0 bases at J, with 15 bases between. Germline V lookup: CDR1 SGHTS, CDR2 YDEGEE. This CDR3 region has 17 residues. The CDR3 DNA follows: TGTGCCAGCAGCTTGGGGGCCGGGGGGCCGAACCAAGAGACCCAGTACTTC. Its protein is CASSLGAGGPNQETQYF.